This T cell receptor beta chain was documented in a study of blood T cell repertoires in COVID-19. In the study overall: In each case, the material was cDNA or gDNA derived from T cells, B-cell-depleted T cells, or PBMCs.

The authors' processing: Estimates of nucleated cell counts were drawn from the amplification of reference gene primers. Clones were read by immunoSEQ multiplex PCR, and TCRdb kept only the in-frame ones, dropping some. Clonal size and the V and J genes are those of that table, whereas D and trimming came from the DNA. The sample has some 280,000 clones; around nine tenths are singletons. The V segment lost 6 bases and the J segment 2 bases; nucleotides outside the gene matches: 11. Per germline, CDR1 MNHEY and CDR2 SMNVEV (reference sequence). CDR3 length: 16 residues. This clone was seen only a few times.

The sequenced material came from peripheral blood. V usage is TRBV27 and J usage is TRBJ2-3; 7 nucleotides line up with TRBD2. This receptor was taken from a woman between 35 and 50 years old who had recovered from COVID-19. The CDR3 coding sequence is TGTGCCAGCAGCTCGGGCTTCCTAGCGGTCACAGATACGCAGTATTTT. The encoded protein is CASSSGFLAVTDTQYF.